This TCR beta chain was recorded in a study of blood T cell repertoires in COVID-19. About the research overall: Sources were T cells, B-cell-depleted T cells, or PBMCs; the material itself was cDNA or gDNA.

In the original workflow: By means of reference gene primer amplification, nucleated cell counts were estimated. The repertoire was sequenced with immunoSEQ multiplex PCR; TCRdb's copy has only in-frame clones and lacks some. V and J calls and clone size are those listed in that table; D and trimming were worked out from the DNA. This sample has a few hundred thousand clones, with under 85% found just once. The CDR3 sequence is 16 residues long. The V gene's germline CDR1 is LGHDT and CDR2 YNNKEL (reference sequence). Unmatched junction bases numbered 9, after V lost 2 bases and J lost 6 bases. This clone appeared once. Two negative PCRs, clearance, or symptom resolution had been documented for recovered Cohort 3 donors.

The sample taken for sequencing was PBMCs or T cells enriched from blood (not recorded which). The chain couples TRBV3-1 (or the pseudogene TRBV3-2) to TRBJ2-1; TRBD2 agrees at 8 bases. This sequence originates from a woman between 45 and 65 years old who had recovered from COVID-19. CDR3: CASSQTGGGWSNEQFF. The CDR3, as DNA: TGTGCCAGCAGCCAAACGGGCGGGGGGTGGAGCAATGAGCAGTTCTTC.